This TCR beta chain was sequenced during a study of blood T cell repertoires in COVID-19. Study-level information: Some COVID-19 samples were acute and others convalescent; all came from the United States, Italy and Spain. PBMCs, B-cell-depleted T cells, or T cells were the source of the cDNA or gDNA that made up the material.

How the authors handled the data: Nucleated cell number was recorded as an estimate derived from reference gene primer amplification. Generated by immunoSEQ multiplex PCR, the TCRdb table keeps only in-frame clones and is missing some. The DNA was the basis for D and trimming; V, J and clone size are from that table. The sample carries about 300,000 clones, around 83% recorded once. Germline trimming cut 5 bases from V and 8 bases from J; bases unmatched to any gene: 6. The CDR3 runs 14 residues. The germline V gene has CDR1 SEHNR and CDR2 FQNEAQ (reference sequence). This clone was counted a single time.

This TCR was sampled from a woman between 50 and 59 years old with acute or convalescent COVID-19. Source material: peripheral blood. The chain has TRBV7-9 and TRBJ1-4; 9 positions match TRBD1. As DNA, the CDR3 is TGTGCCAGCAGCCAAACAGGGGGCGGAGAAAAACTGTTTTTT. Encoded protein: CASSQTGGGEKLFF.